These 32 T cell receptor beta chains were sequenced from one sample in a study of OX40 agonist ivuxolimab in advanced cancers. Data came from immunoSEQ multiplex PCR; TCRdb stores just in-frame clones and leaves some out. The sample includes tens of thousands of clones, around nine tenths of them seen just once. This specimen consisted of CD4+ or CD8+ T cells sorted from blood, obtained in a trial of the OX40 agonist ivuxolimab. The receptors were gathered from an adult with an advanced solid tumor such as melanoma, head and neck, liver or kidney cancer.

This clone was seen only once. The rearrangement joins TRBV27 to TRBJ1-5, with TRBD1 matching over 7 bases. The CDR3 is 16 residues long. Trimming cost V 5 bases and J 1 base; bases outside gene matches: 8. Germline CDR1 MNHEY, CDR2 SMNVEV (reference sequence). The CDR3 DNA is TGTGCCAGCAGTCCCTACAGGGGAGGAAGCAATCAGCCCCAGCATTTT. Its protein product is CASSPYRGGSNQPQHF.

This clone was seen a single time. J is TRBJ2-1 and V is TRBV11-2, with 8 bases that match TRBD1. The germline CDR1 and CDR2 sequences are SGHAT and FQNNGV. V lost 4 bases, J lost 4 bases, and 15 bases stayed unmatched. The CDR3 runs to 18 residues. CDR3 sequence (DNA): TGTGCCAGCAGCTCCCGAGCGGTAAACAGGGGGGTTTACAATGAGCAGTTCTTC. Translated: CASSSRAVNRGVYNEQFF.

The CDR3 loop reads CASRGDRAFTGELFF. Written as DNA, the CDR3 is TGTGCCAGCAGGGGGGACAGGGCTTTTACCGGGGAGCTGTTTTTT. The rearrangement joins TRBV2 to TRBJ2-2; 9 bases line up with TRBD1. Germline CDR1 SNHLY, CDR2 FYNNEI. This CDR3 is built from 15 residues. The ends lost 6 bases at V and 5 bases at J; junction bases unmatched: 7.

CDR3 bases: TGTGCCAGCAGCTCCGGGGTCTACGAGCAGTACTTC. This translates into CASSSGVYEQYF. V usage is TRBV9 and J usage is TRBJ2-7; perhaps TRBD2 as D (5 bases). The V gene lost 4 bases and the J gene lost 3 bases, with 8 bases spanning the gap. In germline, CDR1 is SGDLS, CDR2 YYNGEE. The CDR3 totals 12 residues.

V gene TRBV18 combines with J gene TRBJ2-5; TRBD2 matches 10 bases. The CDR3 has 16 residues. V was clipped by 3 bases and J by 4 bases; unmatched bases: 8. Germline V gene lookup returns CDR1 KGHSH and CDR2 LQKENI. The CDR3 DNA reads TGTGCCAGCTCACCCGCCTTAGCGGGAGGTTCAGAGACCCAGTACTTC. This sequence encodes CASSPALAGGSETQYF.

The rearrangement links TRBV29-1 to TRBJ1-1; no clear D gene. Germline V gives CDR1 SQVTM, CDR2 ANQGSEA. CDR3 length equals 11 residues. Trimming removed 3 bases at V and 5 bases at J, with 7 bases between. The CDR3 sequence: CSVDRSTEAFF. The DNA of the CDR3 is TGCAGCGTTGATAGATCGACTGAAGCTTTCTTT.

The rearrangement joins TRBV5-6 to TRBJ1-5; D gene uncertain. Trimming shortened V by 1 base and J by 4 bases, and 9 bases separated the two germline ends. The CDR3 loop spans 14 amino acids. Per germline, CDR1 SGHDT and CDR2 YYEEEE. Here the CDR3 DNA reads TGTGCCAGCAGCTTGCGCAGCCTGAATCAGCCCCAGCATTTT. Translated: CASSLRSLNQPQHF.

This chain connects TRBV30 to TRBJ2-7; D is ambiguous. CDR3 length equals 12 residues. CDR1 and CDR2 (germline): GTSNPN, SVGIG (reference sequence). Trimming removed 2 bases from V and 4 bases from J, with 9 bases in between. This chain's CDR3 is CAWSLSAYEQYF. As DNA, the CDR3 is TGTGCCTGGAGTCTCAGCGCTTACGAGCAGTACTTC.

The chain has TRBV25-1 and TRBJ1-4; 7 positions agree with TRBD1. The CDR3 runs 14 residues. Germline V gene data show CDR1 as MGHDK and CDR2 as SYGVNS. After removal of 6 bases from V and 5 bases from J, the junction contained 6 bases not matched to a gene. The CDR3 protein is CASSAGGTNEKLFF. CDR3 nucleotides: TGTGCCAGCAGCGCAGGGGGTACAAATGAAAAACTGTTTTTT.

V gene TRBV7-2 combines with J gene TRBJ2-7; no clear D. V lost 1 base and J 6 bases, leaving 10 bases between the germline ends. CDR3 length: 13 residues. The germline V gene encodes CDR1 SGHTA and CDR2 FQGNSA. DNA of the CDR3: TGTGCCAGCAGCTTAGTGATAGTGGGCGAGCAGTACTTC. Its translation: CASSLVIVGEQYF.

The chain's CDR3 is CASNQGGGDEQFF. Here the CDR3 DNA reads TGCGCCAGCAACCAGGGAGGGGGAGATGAGCAGTTCTTC. V is TRBV10-1 and J is TRBJ2-1; a weak D match, TRBD2 (7 bases). The CDR3 consists of 13 residues. CDR1 and CDR2 from the germline V gene are WNHNN and SYGVQD (reference sequence). Trimming pared 7 bases from V and 8 bases from J, leaving 15 bases between.

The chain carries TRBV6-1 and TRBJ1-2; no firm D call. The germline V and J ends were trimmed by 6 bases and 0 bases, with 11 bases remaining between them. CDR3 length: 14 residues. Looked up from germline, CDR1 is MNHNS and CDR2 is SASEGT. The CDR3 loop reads CASRQPGANYGYTF. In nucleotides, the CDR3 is TGTGCCAGCAGGCAGCCGGGAGCTAACTATGGCTACACCTTC.

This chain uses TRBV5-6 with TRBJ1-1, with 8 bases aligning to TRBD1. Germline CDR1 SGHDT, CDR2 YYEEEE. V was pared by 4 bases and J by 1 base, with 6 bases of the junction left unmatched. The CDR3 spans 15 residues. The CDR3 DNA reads TGTGCCAGCAGCGAATGGACAGGGCGGAACACTGAAGCTTTCTTT. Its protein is CASSEWTGRNTEAFF.

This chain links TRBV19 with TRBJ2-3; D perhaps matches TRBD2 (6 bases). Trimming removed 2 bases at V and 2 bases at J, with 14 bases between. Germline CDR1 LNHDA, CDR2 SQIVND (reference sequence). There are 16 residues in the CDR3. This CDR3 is CASSISPAGNTDTQYF. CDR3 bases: TGTGCCAGTAGTATATCTCCCGCGGGGAACACAGATACGCAGTATTTT.

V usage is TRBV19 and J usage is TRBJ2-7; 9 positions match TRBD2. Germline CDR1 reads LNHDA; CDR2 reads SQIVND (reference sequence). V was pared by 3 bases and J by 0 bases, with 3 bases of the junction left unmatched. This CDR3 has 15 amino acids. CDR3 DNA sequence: TGTGCCAGTAGTATTGCGGGAGGGAGCTCCTACGAGCAGTACTTC. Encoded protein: CASSIAGGSSYEQYF.

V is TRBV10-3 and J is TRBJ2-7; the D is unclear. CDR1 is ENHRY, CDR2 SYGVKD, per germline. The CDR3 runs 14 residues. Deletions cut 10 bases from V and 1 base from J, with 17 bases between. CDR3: CANRKDGTSYEQYF. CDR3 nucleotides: TGTGCCAACCGCAAGGATGGCACATCCTACGAGCAGTACTTC.

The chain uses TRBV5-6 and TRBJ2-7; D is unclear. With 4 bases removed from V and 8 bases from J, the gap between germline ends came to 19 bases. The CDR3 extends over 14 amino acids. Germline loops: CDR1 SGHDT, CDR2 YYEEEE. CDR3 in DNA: TGTGCCAGCAGCCATGAACAAAGGTCTACGAAGCAGTACTTC. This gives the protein CASSHEQRSTKQYF.

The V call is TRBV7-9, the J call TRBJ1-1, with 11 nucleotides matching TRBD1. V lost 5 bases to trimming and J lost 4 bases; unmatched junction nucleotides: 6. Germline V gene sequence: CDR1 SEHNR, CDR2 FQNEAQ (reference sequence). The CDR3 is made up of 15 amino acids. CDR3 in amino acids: CASSRDRGSRTEAFF. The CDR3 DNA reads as TGTGCCAGCAGCCGGGACAGGGGGAGTCGCACTGAAGCTTTCTTT.

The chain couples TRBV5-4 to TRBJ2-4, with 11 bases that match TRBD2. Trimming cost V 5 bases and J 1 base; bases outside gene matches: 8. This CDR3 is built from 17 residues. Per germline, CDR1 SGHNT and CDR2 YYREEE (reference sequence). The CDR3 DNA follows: TGTGCCAGCAGTACTAGCGGGGGAGCGGGGGCCAAAAACATTCAGTACTTC. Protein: CASSTSGGAGAKNIQYF.

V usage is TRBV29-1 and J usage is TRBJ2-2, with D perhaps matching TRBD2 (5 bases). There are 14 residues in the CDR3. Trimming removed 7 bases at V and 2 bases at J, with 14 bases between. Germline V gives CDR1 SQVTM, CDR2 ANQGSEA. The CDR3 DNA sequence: TGCAGCGCGAGCGGAGAGGCTAACACCGGGGAGCTGTTTTTT. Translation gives CSASGEANTGELFF.

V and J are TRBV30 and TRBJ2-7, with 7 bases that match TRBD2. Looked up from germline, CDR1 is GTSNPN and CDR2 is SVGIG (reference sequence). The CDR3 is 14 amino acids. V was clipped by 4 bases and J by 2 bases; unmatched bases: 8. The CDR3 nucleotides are TGTGCCTGGACGCAGGCTGGGGGGGCCTACGAGCAGTACTTC. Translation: CAWTQAGGAYEQYF.

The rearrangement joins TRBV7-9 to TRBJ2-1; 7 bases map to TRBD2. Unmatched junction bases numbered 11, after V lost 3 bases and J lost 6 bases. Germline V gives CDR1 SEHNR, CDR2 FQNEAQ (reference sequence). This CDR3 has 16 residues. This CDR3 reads CASSLSGISSPNEQFF. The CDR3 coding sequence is TGTGCCAGCAGCTTGAGCGGGATTAGTTCACCCAATGAGCAGTTCTTC.

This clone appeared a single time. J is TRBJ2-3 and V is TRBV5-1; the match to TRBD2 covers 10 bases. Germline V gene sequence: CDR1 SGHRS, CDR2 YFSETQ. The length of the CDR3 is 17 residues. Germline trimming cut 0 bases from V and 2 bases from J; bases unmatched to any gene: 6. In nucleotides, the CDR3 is TGCGCCAGCAGCTTGGTTCTAGCGGGGGATACCACAGATACGCAGTATTTT. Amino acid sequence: CASSLVLAGDTTDTQYF.

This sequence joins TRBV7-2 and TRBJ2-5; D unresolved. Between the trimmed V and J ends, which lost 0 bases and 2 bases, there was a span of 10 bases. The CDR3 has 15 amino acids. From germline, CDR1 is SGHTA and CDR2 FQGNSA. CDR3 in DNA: TGTGCCAGCAGCTTAGCCTTTAGGAAACAAGAGACCCAGTACTTC. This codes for CASSLAFRKQETQYF. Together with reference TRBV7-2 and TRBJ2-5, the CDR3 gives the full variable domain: GAGVSQSPSNKVTEKGKDVELRCDPISGHTALYWYRQSLGQGLEFLIYFQGNSAPDKSGLPSDRFSAERTGGSVSTLTIQRTQQEDSAVYLCASSLAFRKQETQYFGPGTRLLVL.

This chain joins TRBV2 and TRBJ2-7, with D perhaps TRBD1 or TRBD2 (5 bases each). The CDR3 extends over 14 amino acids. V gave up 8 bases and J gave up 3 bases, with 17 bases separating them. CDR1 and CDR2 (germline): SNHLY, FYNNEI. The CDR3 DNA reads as TGTGCCAGCTCCCCGGGACCGCAACGCTACGAGCAGTACTTC. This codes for CASSPGPQRYEQYF.

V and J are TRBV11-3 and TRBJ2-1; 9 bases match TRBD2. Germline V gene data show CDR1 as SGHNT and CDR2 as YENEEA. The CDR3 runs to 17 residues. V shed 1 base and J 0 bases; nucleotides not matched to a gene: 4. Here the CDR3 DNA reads TGTGCCAGCAGCTTAGTCCTAGCGGGATGCTCCTACAATGAGCAGTTCTTC. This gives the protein CASSLVLAGCSYNEQFF.

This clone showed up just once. The CDR3 is CASSRDRGTNTEAFF. CDR3 nucleotides: TGTGCCAGCAGCCGGGACAGGGGGACGAACACTGAAGCTTTCTTT. The V gene is TRBV11-2, the J gene TRBJ1-1; 11 bases fit TRBD1. The CDR3 totals 15 residues. The V gene's germline CDR1 is SGHAT and CDR2 FQNNGV. Trimming at V came to 5 bases and at J to 1 base, leaving 3 bases not matched to a gene.

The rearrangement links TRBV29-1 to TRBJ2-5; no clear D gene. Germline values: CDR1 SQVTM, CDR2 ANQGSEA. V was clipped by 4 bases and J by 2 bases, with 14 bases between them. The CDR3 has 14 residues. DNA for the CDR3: TGCAGCGTTGCGGTATTTGGCCAGCAAGAGACCCAGTACTTC. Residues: CSVAVFGQQETQYF.

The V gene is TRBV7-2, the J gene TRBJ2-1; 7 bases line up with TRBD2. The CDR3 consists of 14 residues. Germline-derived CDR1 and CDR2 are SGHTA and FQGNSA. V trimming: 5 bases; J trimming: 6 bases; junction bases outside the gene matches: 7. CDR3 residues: CASSQMTSSNEQFF. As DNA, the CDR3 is TGTGCCAGCAGCCAGATGACTAGCAGCAATGAGCAGTTCTTC.

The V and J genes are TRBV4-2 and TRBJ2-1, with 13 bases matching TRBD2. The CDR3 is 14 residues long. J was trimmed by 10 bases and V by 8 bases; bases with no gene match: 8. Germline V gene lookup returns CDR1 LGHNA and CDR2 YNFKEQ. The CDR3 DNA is TGTGCCAGCGGAACTAGCGGGAGGGATAGGGAGCAGTTCTTC. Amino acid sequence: CASGTSGRDREQFF.

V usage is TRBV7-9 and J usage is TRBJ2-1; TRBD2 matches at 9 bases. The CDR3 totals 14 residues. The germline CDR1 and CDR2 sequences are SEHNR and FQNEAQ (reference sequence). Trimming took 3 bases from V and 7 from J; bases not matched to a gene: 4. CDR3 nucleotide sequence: TGTGCCAGCAGCTTGAGGCGGGAGGGAAATGAGCAGTTCTTC. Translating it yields CASSLRREGNEQFF.

The CDR3 protein is CASSEGIAGGPYEQYF. The CDR3 DNA is TGCGCCAGCAGTGAGGGGATAGCGGGAGGGCCCTACGAGCAGTACTTC. The chain couples TRBV10-1 to TRBJ2-7, with TRBD2 identical over 11 bases. V lost 2 bases, J lost 2 bases, and 5 bases stayed unmatched. Germline loops: CDR1 WNHNN, CDR2 SYGVQD (reference sequence). This CDR3 region has 16 residues.